The rows below give T cell receptor beta chains drawn from one sample of a study of T cells in Graves' hyperthyroidism and ophthalmopathy. Each CDR3 protein is one row after TCRdb ran MiXCR on the multiplex PCR reads. The sample carries about 550,000 distinct CDR3 sequences, around 20% recorded once. The specimen was blood. Source of these receptors: a young man with Graves' hyperthyroidism. Each CDR3 is given with its conserved first and last residue. The order of the fields is J gene, D gene, CDR3 length, V gene, CDR3 protein. A D gene is named only where the DNA matches it firmly.

TRBJ2-7 TRBD2 14 TRBV2 CASSGGLATYEQYF
TRBJ2-7 . 14 TRBV28 CASRGGGAGYEQYF
TRBJ1-1 TRBD1 17 TRBV11-1 CASSSGWTGPGDTEAFF
TRBJ2-7 . 13 TRBV29-1 CSAGGTVSYEQYF
TRBJ2-5 TRBD2 14 TRBV20-1 CSVSGNGIEETQYF
TRBJ2-1 . 13 TRBV6-4 CASSDSEDDEQFF
TRBJ1-1 . 15 TRBV15 CATSRDLGQNTEAFF
TRBJ2-7 . 14 TRBV19 CASSIVAGSYEQYF
TRBJ1-1 . 17 TRBV6-2/TRBV6-3 CASRTFRADRGNTEAFF
TRBJ2-7 TRBD1 16 TRBV28 CASSLGQRISSYEQYF
TRBJ2-3 . 17 TRBV6-1 CASSAKVAKGGTDTQYF
TRBJ2-2 . 15 TRBV28 CASRPRGMDTGELFF
TRBJ2-7 TRBD1 16 TRBV20-1 CSAYDRGQPLSRVQYF
TRBJ1-2 TRBD1 14 TRBV10-2 CASRPGQGMDGYTF
TRBJ2-7 . 13 TRBV5-1 CASSLARSYEQYF
TRBJ2-7 TRBD2 14 TRBV12-3/TRBV12-4 CASSPRLAAYEQYF
TRBJ1-1 TRBD1 14 TRBV6-5 CASRSTGDRTEAFF
TRBJ1-2 TRBD1 16 TRBV7-2 CASSLAPQGAGYGYTF
TRBJ2-1 . 11 TRBV28 CASSFSPPLSF
TRBJ1-3 . 17 TRBV9 CASSLTAGTFPGNTIYF
TRBJ1-5 . 13 TRBV12-3/TRBV12-4 CASSHARVQPQHF
TRBJ1-1 . 16 TRBV15 CATSRVGGRIGTEAFF
TRBJ2-5 TRBD2 17 TRBV29-1 CSVKGGLAGGLQETQYF
TRBJ1-1 . 15 TRBV18 CASSPESSGGTEAFF
TRBJ1-1 . 14 TRBV6-1 CASSHLGGDTEAFF
TRBJ1-5 . 15 TRBV15 CATSRARASNQPQHF
TRBJ2-5 TRBD2 17 TRBV11-2 CASSQRLAGGYQETQYF
TRBJ1-2 . 14 TRBV5-1 CASSFGSTLYGYTF
TRBJ1-1 . 19 TRBV7-8 CASSLAGREPLHSNTEAFF
TRBJ2-5 . 13 TRBV12-3/TRBV12-4 CASSLGIQETQYF
TRBJ1-2 . 11 TRBV6-5 CASGTRYGYTF
TRBJ2-3 TRBD2 15 TRBV7-8 CASSLPTSGTDTQYF
TRBJ2-7 TRBD2 12 TRBV5-5 CASSFGGFEQYF
TRBJ2-7 . 12 TRBV12-3/TRBV12-4 CASRAAAHEQYF
TRBJ1-1 . 15 TRBV11-2 CASSLEVGGTTEAFF
TRBJ2-2 . 15 TRBV2 CAIELTGTLGGELFF
TRBJ1-1 . 13 TRBV29-1 CSVLGGMNTEAFF
TRBJ1-4 . 15 TRBV6-1 CASSEAGGSYEKLFF
TRBJ2-2 . 13 TRBV12-3/TRBV12-4 CASITTNTGELFF
TRBJ1-3 . 16 TRBV12-3/TRBV12-4 CASSPPTDPSGNTIYF
TRBJ2-7 . 13 TRBV20-1 CSASGAGSYEQYF
TRBJ1-1 . 12 TRBV12-3/TRBV12-4 CASSPAWTEAFF
TRBJ2-7 . 12 TRBV3-1 CASSQLSYEQYF